This T cell receptor beta chain was sequenced during a study of PD-L1 blockade in urothelial cancer. Into every PCR, synthetic TCR analog templates were spiked. Method: immunoSEQ multiplex PCR; TCRdb's copy keeps in-frame clones and lacks some. The table shows about 71,000 clones, with roughly 89% occurring only once. The CDR3 length is 15 residues. J lost 2 bases, V lost 0 bases, and 3 bases had no gene match. The germline CDR1 and CDR2 sequences are MNHEY and SVGAGI. The TCR originated in a man in his 60s with urothelial cancer. The sequencing here drew on PBMCs, taken around atezolizumab (anti-PD-L1) treatment. The rearrangement uses TRBV6-5 and TRBJ2-7, with 8 bases fitting TRBD2. The CDR3 nucleotides read TGTGCCAGCAGTTACTCTGACGGGGGGGCCTACGAGCAGTACTTC. This translates into CASSYSDGGAYEQYF.